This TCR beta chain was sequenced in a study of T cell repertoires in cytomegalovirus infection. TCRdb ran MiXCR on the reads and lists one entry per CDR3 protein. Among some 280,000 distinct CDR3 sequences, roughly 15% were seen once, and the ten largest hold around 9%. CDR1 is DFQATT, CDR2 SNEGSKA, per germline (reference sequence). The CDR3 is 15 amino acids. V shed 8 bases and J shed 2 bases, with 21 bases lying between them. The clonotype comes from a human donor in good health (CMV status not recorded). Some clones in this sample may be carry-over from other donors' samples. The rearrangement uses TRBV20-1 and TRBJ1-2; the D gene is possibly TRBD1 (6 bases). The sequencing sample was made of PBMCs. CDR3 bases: TGCAGTACGTCACAGGGAGCAGGGGCCAACTATGGCTACACCTTC. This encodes CSTSQGAGANYGYTF.